A selection of T cell receptor beta chains follows, all from one sample in a study of T cell repertoires and HLA-DP antigens. Sequencing used immunoSEQ multiplex PCR; TCRdb keeps in-frame clones, though not all of them. The sample records around 100,000 clones, around 92% being singletons. No antigens are known for them. The specimen was CD4+ T cells from PBMCs. All receptors come from a woman aged 18-30 years in good health and CMV-seronegative. Each CDR3 is given with its conserved first and last residue. D genes are given only for firm matches. Some rows have no size entry. The others give once, few or many, or a class for an expanded clone.

V: TRBV6-5; size: .; J: TRBJ2-1; D: TRBD2; CDR3: CASSYSTSARNNEQFF; DNA: TGTGCCAGCAGTTACTCGACTAGCGCAAGAAACAATGAGCAGTTCTTC
V: TRBV25-1; size: .; J: TRBJ2-7; D: .; CDR3: CASSGLGYEQYF; DNA: TGTGCCAGCAGTGGTCTGGGCTACGAGCAGTACTTC
V: TRBV7-9; size: .; J: TRBJ2-3; D: .; CDR3: CASSLEDSTDTQYF; DNA: TGTGCCAGCAGCTTAGAGGACAGCACAGATACGCAGTATTTT
V: TRBV30; size: .; J: TRBJ2-2; D: .; CDR3: CAWSEGAREELFF; DNA: TGTGCCTGGAGTGAGGGCGCGAGGGAGGAGCTGTTTTTT
V: TRBV29-1; size: .; J: TRBJ1-4; D: TRBD1; CDR3: CSVSGTALNEKLFF; DNA: TGCAGCGTTTCCGGGACAGCCCTTAATGAAAAACTGTTTTTT
V: TRBV29-1; size: once; J: TRBJ2-5; D: TRBD1; CDR3: CSVMNPRGTGGSETQYF; DNA: TGCAGCGTAATGAATCCGCGGGGGACAGGGGGGTCAGAGACCCAGTACTTC
V: TRBV30; size: .; J: TRBJ2-4; D: .; CDR3: CAWSVGADVLKNIQYF; DNA: TGTGCCTGGAGTGTAGGGGCAGATGTCTTAAAAAACATTCAGTACTTC
V: TRBV19; size: .; J: TRBJ1-1; D: .; CDR3: CASRSGRAELQAFF; DNA: TGTGCCAGTAGATCTGGCAGGGCGGAACTCCAAGCTTTCTTT
V: TRBV28; size: .; J: TRBJ2-6; D: .; CDR3: CASSTPDPSGANVLTF; DNA: TGTGCCAGCAGTACACCGGACCCCTCTGGGGCCAACGTCCTGACTTTC
V: TRBV7-6; size: .; J: TRBJ1-3; D: TRBD1; CDR3: CASSLASIRGQGNTIYF; DNA: TGTGCCAGCAGCTTAGCGTCGATCAGGGGGCAAGGAAACACCATATATTTT
V: TRBV9; size: .; J: TRBJ1-2; D: TRBD1; CDR3: CASSAGTGGYGYTF; DNA: TGTGCCAGCAGCGCCGGGACAGGCGGGTATGGCTACACCTTC
V: TRBV10-3; size: .; J: TRBJ2-1; D: .; CDR3: CAIRDSGQPNNEQFF; DNA: TGTGCCATCAGGGACTCGGGACAACCCAACAATGAGCAGTTCTTC
V: TRBV7-9; size: .; J: TRBJ2-1; D: .; CDR3: CASSLGDFPSYNEQFF; DNA: TGTGCCAGCAGCCTAGGGGACTTCCCCTCCTACAATGAGCAGTTCTTC
V: TRBV10-2; size: .; J: TRBJ2-1; D: TRBD2; CDR3: CASKRTSQRNEQFF; DNA: TGCGCCAGCAAACGGACTAGTCAGCGCAATGAGCAGTTCTTC
V: TRBV30; size: .; J: TRBJ2-3; D: TRBD2; CDR3: CAWSLLAGGRDTQYF; DNA: TGTGCCTGGAGTTTACTAGCGGGAGGGCGAGATACGCAGTATTTT
V: TRBV5-5; size: .; J: TRBJ1-3; D: TRBD1; CDR3: CASSRDSRVSGNTIYF; DNA: TGTGCCAGCAGCAGGGACAGCAGAGTCTCTGGAAACACCATATATTTT
V: TRBV27; size: .; J: TRBJ1-2; D: .; CDR3: CASSLRENYGYTF; DNA: TGTGCCAGCAGTTTAAGGGAGAACTATGGCTACACCTTC
V: TRBV29-1; size: .; J: TRBJ2-1; D: .; CDR3: CSVVGGAGQFF; DNA: TGCAGCGTTGTTGGTGGGGCTGGGCAGTTCTTC
V: TRBV7-2; size: .; J: TRBJ2-1; D: TRBD2; CDR3: CASSPPRVAGRTNEQFF; DNA: TGTGCCAGCAGCCCCCCCCGGGTAGCGGGGAGAACCAATGAGCAGTTCTTC
V: TRBV6-4; size: .; J: TRBJ2-2; D: .; CDR3: CASSAARTGELFF; DNA: TGTGCCAGCAGTGCCGCCCGCACCGGGGAGCTGTTTTTT
V: TRBV11-2; size: .; J: TRBJ2-4; D: .; CDR3: CASSLDLVSVLAKNIQYF; DNA: TGTGCCAGCAGCTTAGATCTTGTTAGCGTATTAGCCAAAAACATTCAGTACTTC
V: TRBV6-1; size: .; J: TRBJ1-3; D: .; CDR3: CASSLDLDTIYF; DNA: TGTGCCAGCTCTTTGGACCTAGACACCATATATTTT
V: TRBV5-1; size: .; J: TRBJ2-1; D: .; CDR3: CASRDVRSSYNEQFF; DNA: TGCGCCAGCAGGGACGTCAGGAGCTCCTACAATGAGCAGTTCTTC
V: TRBV7-9; size: .; J: TRBJ2-6; D: .; CDR3: CASSFQAGANVLTF; DNA: TGTGCCAGCAGCTTTCAGGCTGGGGCCAACGTCCTGACTTTC
V: TRBV18; size: .; J: TRBJ2-6; D: TRBD1; CDR3: CASSPLGTVSLGTGANVLTF; DNA: TGTGCCAGCTCACCGCTTGGGACAGTATCGCTGGGGACTGGGGCCAACGTCCTGACTTTC
V: TRBV18; size: .; J: TRBJ2-1; D: .; CDR3: CASLLGTAMGNEQFF; DNA: TGTGCCAGCCTCCTCGGGACGGCTATGGGCAATGAGCAGTTCTTC
V: TRBV5-1; size: .; J: TRBJ2-3; D: TRBD2; CDR3: CASSLGTSGGTDTQYF; DNA: TGCGCCAGCAGCTTGGGGACTAGCGGGGGCACAGATACGCAGTATTTT
V: TRBV11-3; size: .; J: TRBJ2-3; D: TRBD1; CDR3: CASSLYRGADTQYF; DNA: TGTGCCAGCAGCTTATACAGGGGCGCAGATACGCAGTATTTT
V: TRBV27; size: .; J: TRBJ2-1; D: TRBD2; CDR3: CASSLSSSGRRNNEQFF; DNA: TGTGCCAGCAGTTTATCGTCTAGCGGGAGGCGAAACAATGAGCAGTTCTTC
V: TRBV9; size: .; J: TRBJ2-1; D: TRBD2; CDR3: CASSVGRTSGGGEQFF; DNA: TGTGCCAGCAGCGTAGGTAGGACTAGCGGGGGTGGTGAGCAGTTCTTC
V: TRBV5-5; size: .; J: TRBJ2-4; D: .; CDR3: CASSLAALTEAKNIQYF; DNA: TGTGCCAGCAGCTTGGCCGCACTTACGGAAGCCAAAAACATTCAGTACTTC
V: TRBV5-1; size: few; J: TRBJ2-2; D: TRBD1; CDR3: CASSTQGYLNTGELFF; DNA: TGCGCCAGCAGCACACAGGGGTACTTGAACACCGGGGAGCTGTTTTTT
V: TRBV7-3; size: .; J: TRBJ1-6; D: .; CDR3: CASSFGVPNSPLHF; DNA: TGTGCCAGCAGCTTCGGGGTCCCTAATTCACCCCTCCACTTT